One and the same sample provided the 31 T cell receptor beta chains below, sequenced in a study of T cells in Graves' hyperthyroidism and ophthalmopathy. RNA transcripts served as the template for amplifying TCR beta CDR3 regions. During a first-round RT-PCR of the TCR CDR3, the HTBI primer set was used. TCRdb redid the calling of the multiplex PCR reads with MiXCR, one entry per CDR3 protein. Of roughly 570,000 distinct CDR3 sequences in the sample, roughly 46% were seen once. Sequenced: peripheral blood or thyroid tissue (not recorded which). The receptors originated from a young woman with Graves' hyperthyroidism.

At least ten counts were recorded for this clonotype. This chain uses TRBV12-3 or TRBV12-4 with TRBJ1-6; D is unclear. This CDR3 contains 16 residues. Trimming pared 6 bases from V and 8 bases from J, leaving 20 bases between. CDR3 amino acids: CASSLRRTLPYSPLHF. Here the CDR3 DNA reads TGTGCCAGCAGCCTACGGCGAACTTTACCTTATTCACCCCTCCACTTT.

This clonotype was seen at least ten times. V and J are TRBV20-1 and TRBJ2-5; TRBD2 agrees at 7 bases. The CDR3 is made up of 13 amino acids. CDR1 DFQATT and CDR2 SNEGSKA come from the germline V gene (reference sequence). Germline trimming cut 5 bases from V and 2 bases from J; bases unmatched to any gene: 5. The CDR3 sequence: CSAASGVQETQYF. CDR3 coding DNA: TGCAGTGCTGCTAGCGGCGTACAAGAGACCCAGTACTTC.

This clonotype was counted many times. The V gene is TRBV29-1, the J gene TRBJ2-7; maybe TRBD2 (5 bases). Germline CDR1 reads SQVTM; CDR2 reads ANQGSEA. This CDR3 is 11 amino acids long. V was cut by 7 bases and J by 7 bases, with 14 bases left in between. The CDR3 is CSAKTNSEQYF. The CDR3 DNA sequence: TGCAGCGCGAAGACTAACTCGGAGCAGTACTTC.

This clonotype occurred many times. J is TRBJ1-1 and V is TRBV20-1; TRBD1 aligns across 7 bases. The CDR3 contains 12 residues. Germline assignment: CDR1 DFQATT and CDR2 SNEGSKA (reference sequence). Trimming cost V 0 bases and J 9 bases; bases outside gene matches: 4. The chain's CDR3 is CSARDQGGKAFF. The CDR3 nucleotides are TGCAGTGCTAGAGATCAGGGGGGAAAAGCTTTCTTT.

This clonotype was recorded many times. This chain links TRBV5-1 with TRBJ1-1; 9 nucleotides agree with TRBD1. The CDR3 extends over 15 amino acids. Trimming removed 4 bases from V and 5 bases from J; junction bases left unmatched: 9. The germline V gene has CDR1 SGHRS and CDR2 YFSETQ. The CDR3, as DNA: TGCGCCAGCAGCCATACGACAGGGGGAAGGACTGAAGCTTTCTTT. It specifies CASSHTTGGRTEAFF.

This clonotype was observed many times. J is TRBJ2-5 and V is TRBV29-1; weak D call: TRBD1 (6 bases). Trimming cost V 4 bases and J 2 bases, with 14 bases left between them. From germline, CDR1 is SQVTM and CDR2 ANQGSEA. The CDR3 covers 14 residues. The CDR3 nucleotides read TGCAGCGTTGTACTGACAGGAGTTCAAGAGACCCAGTACTTC. It encodes CSVVLTGVQETQYF.

In regard to this clonotype: A junction end diverges from the germline sequence, so it may reflect a read error. The rearrangement links TRBV7-7 to TRBJ1-1; possibly TRBD1 for D (5 bases). In germline, CDR1 is SSHAT, CDR2 FNYEAQ (reference sequence). The CDR3 has 16 amino acids. Here the CDR3 reads CASSLGAGTLNTEAFF. DNA of the CDR3: TGTGCTAGCAGCTTAGGCGCCGGGACTCTGAACACTGAAGCTTTCTTT.

This clonotype was recorded at least ten times. The rearrangement links TRBV19 to TRBJ2-7; the match to TRBD1 covers 9 bases. This CDR3 region has 16 residues. In germline, CDR1 is LNHDA, CDR2 SQIVND (reference sequence). V was pared by 5 bases and J by 6 bases, with 14 bases of the junction left unmatched. CDR3 amino acids: CASSADSGQGWGEQYF. The DNA for the CDR3 is TGTGCCAGTAGTGCCGACTCGGGACAGGGATGGGGCGAGCAGTACTTC.

This chain joins TRBV20-1 and TRBJ2-1, with D tentatively TRBD1 (5 bases). The germline V and J ends were trimmed by 5 bases and 6 bases, with 5 bases remaining between them. Germline V gene data show CDR1 as DFQATT and CDR2 as SNEGSKA (reference sequence). The CDR3 spans 10 residues. CDR3 loop: CSAQGNEQFF. The CDR3 nucleotides are TGCAGTGCTCAGGGCAATGAGCAGTTCTTC.

This clonotype was counted at least ten times. This sequence joins TRBV20-1 and TRBJ1-3; weak D call: TRBD1 (5 bases). This CDR3 region has 18 residues. V lost 3 bases and J 2 bases, leaving 23 bases between the germline ends. The germline V gene encodes CDR1 DFQATT and CDR2 SNEGSKA (reference sequence). CDR3: CSASGGSAGPYPGNTIYF. The CDR3 DNA reads as TGCAGTGCTAGCGGGGGATCGGCGGGCCCGTACCCTGGAAACACCATATATTTT.

This clonotype appeared a single time. The gene calls are TRBV20-1 and TRBJ1-4; 7 nucleotides line up with TRBD1. The germline V gene encodes CDR1 DFQATT and CDR2 SNEGSKA (reference sequence). The ends lost 2 bases at V and 8 bases at J; junction bases unmatched: 11. CDR3 length: 15 residues. CDR3 DNA: TGCAGTGCTAGATCCCGGGACAGTAACAGGGAAAAACTGTTTTTT. Encoded protein: CSARSRDSNREKLFF.

This clonotype is medium-sized (0.01 to 0.1%) within its sample. This sequence joins TRBV10-2 and TRBJ1-5; D is ambiguous. The CDR3 consists of 14 residues. The germline V gene has CDR1 WSHSY and CDR2 SAAADI. V lost 0 bases and J lost 0, with 3 bases in between. CDR3 sequence: CASSESDSNQPQHF. The CDR3 DNA is TGCGCCAGCAGTGAGTCGGATAGCAATCAGCCCCAGCATTTT.

This clonotype was recorded at least ten times. Its ends do not fully match the called genes, so a read error is possible. This CDR3 is CAGSLTGASGANVLTF. CDR3 nucleotide sequence: TGTGCCGGCAGCTTAACTGGGGCCTCTGGGGCCAACGTCCTGACTTTC. The rearrangement links TRBV7-3 to TRBJ2-6; D perhaps matches TRBD1 (5 bases). The CDR3 extends over 16 amino acids. The V gene's germline CDR1 is SGHTA and CDR2 FQGTGA.

The genes are TRBV2 and TRBJ1-6, with 10 bases identical to TRBD1. CDR1 SNHLY and CDR2 FYNNEI come from the germline V gene. This CDR3 comprises 15 residues. V was clipped by 7 bases and J by 8 bases; unmatched bases: 8. The CDR3 is CASTEYGTGDSPLHF. The CDR3 coding sequence is TGTGCCAGCACCGAATACGGGACAGGGGATTCACCCCTCCACTTT. The full variable domain, completed using reference TRBV2 and TRBJ1-6, is EPEVTQTPSHQVTQMGQEVILRCVPISNHLYFYWYRQILGQKVEFLVSFYNNEISEKSEIFDDQFSVERPDGSNFTLKIRSTKLEDSAMYFCASTEYGTGDSPLHFGNGTRLTVT.

The rearrangement joins TRBV3-1 to TRBJ2-5; 12 nucleotides line up with TRBD2. Germline V CDR1 and CDR2: LGHDT, YNNKEL (reference sequence). There are 15 residues in the CDR3. The J segment lost 5 bases and the V segment lost 5 bases, leaving 6 bases of the junction unmatched. CDR3 nucleotides: TGTGCCAGCAGCACCGGACTAGCGGGAACGGAGACCCAGTACTTC. It specifies CASSTGLAGTETQYF.

This clonotype was counted at least ten times. This chain links TRBV13 with TRBJ2-7; D is perhaps TRBD1 or TRBD2 (5 bases each). Trimming shortened V by 4 bases and J by 7 bases, and 20 bases separated the two germline ends. There are 15 residues in the CDR3. Germline CDR1 reads PRHDT; CDR2 reads FYEKMQ (reference sequence). The CDR3 nucleotides read TGTGCCAGCAGCTCGACTGGTGACTTGGGGGAAGAGCAGTACTTC. Residues: CASSSTGDLGEEQYF.

About this clonotype: This may come from a read error, since a much larger clone is one base off. This sequence joins TRBV10-3 and TRBJ2-7, with 7 bases aligning to TRBD2. The V and J ends lost 5 bases and 6 bases, in that order; junction bases with no gene match: 13. Germline V gene data show CDR1 as ENHRY and CDR2 as SYGVKD. The length of the CDR3 is 15 residues. CDR3 sequence: CAISLRPTSPGEQYF. CDR3 bases: TGTGCCATCAGTTTGCGACCGACTAGCCCAGGCGAGCAGTACTTC.

A note on this clonotype: This may come from a read error, since a much larger clone is one base off. The chain employs TRBV2 and TRBJ2-7, with 10 bases fitting TRBD2. Looked up from germline, CDR1 is SNHLY and CDR2 is FYNNEI. The CDR3 loop spans 15 amino acids. In DNA form, the CDR3 reads TGTGCCAGCAGTGAATTAGCGGGAGGTGCCTACGGGCAGTACTTC. Translating it yields CASSELAGGAYGQYF.

The chain links TRBV24-1 to TRBJ2-2, with D uncertain. V gave up 0 bases and J gave up 3 bases, with 7 bases separating them. Germline V gene lookup returns CDR1 KGHDR and CDR2 SFDVKD. The CDR3 contains 15 residues. CDR3 amino acids: CATSDLGEHTGELFF. The CDR3 bases are TGTGCCACCAGTGATTTGGGGGAACACACCGGGGAGCTGTTTTTT.

The rearrangement uses TRBV25-1 and TRBJ1-2; D is perhaps TRBD1 (6 bases). This CDR3 contains 16 residues. V lost 4 bases to trimming and J lost 7 bases, with 22 bases between them. Germline CDR1 is MGHDK and CDR2 is SYGVNS. CDR3 DNA: TGTGCCAGCAGTGCTAGAGTTACAGGGTCGTCGGGTGGCTACACCTTC. This translates into CASSARVTGSSGGYTF.

This clonotype has ten or more counts. The chain links TRBV12-3 or TRBV12-4 to TRBJ2-5, with D uncertain. The CDR3 length is 11 residues. The germline V and J ends were trimmed by 3 bases and 4 bases, with 3 bases remaining between them. The CDR3 reads CASSFRETQYF. Written as DNA, the CDR3 is TGTGCCAGCAGTTTTAGAGAGACCCAGTACTTC.

In this sample, this clonotype turned up many times. V usage is TRBV29-1 and J usage is TRBJ2-6, with D uncertain. Trimming took off 0 bases at V and 0 bases at J, with 12 bases between the two ends. Germline V CDR1 and CDR2: SQVTM, ANQGSEA. The CDR3 contains 17 residues. This CDR3 reads CSVEDFSFSSGANVLTF. The DNA for the CDR3 is TGCAGCGTTGAAGATTTCAGCTTCAGCTCTGGGGCCAACGTCCTGACTTTC.

This clonotype showed up many times. The CDR3 DNA is TGCAGTGCCCAACCCACGACAGGGCACACTGAAGCTTTCTTT. It is translated as CSAQPTTGHTEAFF. V is TRBV20-1 and J is TRBJ1-1; 7 bases align to TRBD1. The CDR3 totals 14 residues. With 6 bases clipped from V and 3 bases from J, the junction kept 10 bases outside the gene matches. Per the germline V gene, CDR1 is DFQATT and CDR2 is SNEGSKA (reference sequence).

In its sample, this clonotype was seen many times. V gene TRBV12-3 or TRBV12-4 combines with J gene TRBJ2-5; 11 bases line up with TRBD2. This CDR3 region has 16 residues. V was clipped by 3 bases and J by 5 bases; unmatched bases: 8. CDR3 loop: CASSFETSGAGETQYF. The CDR3 coding sequence is TGTGCCAGCAGTTTTGAGACTAGCGGGGCCGGGGAGACCCAGTACTTC.

The rearrangement joins TRBV7-7 to TRBJ2-1; the match to TRBD2 covers 9 bases. This CDR3 comprises 19 residues. With 5 bases clipped from V and 6 bases from J, the junction kept 20 bases outside the gene matches. The V gene's germline CDR1 is SSHAT and CDR2 FNYEAQ (reference sequence). The CDR3 loop reads CASSLVVRSSGKTGNEQFF. Written as DNA, the CDR3 is TGTGCCAGCAGCCTCGTAGTACGGTCTAGCGGGAAGACTGGCAATGAGCAGTTCTTC.

This clonotype was observed once. V gene TRBV29-1 combines with J gene TRBJ2-5; unclear D gene. There are 12 residues in the CDR3. The germline gives CDR1 SQVTM, CDR2 ANQGSEA. V gave up 6 bases and J gave up 4 bases, with 12 bases separating them. CDR3 bases: TGCAGCGTGAGTGGGCATGGAGAGACCCAGTACTTC. Its translation is CSVSGHGETQYF.

This clonotype was seen at least ten times. The chain links TRBV20-1 to TRBJ2-7; a weak D match, TRBD1 (6 bases). The germline V gene encodes CDR1 DFQATT and CDR2 SNEGSKA (reference sequence). With 6 bases removed from V and 2 bases from J, the gap between germline ends came to 17 bases. This CDR3 region has 14 residues. The CDR3 bases are TGCAGTGCCGTAGGGGACATCCTAACCTACGAGCAGTACTTC. This sequence encodes CSAVGDILTYEQYF.

In this sample, this clonotype turned up many times. This chain uses TRBV5-5 with TRBJ1-6; 9 nucleotides match TRBD1. The CDR3 loop spans 19 amino acids. Trimming removed 2 bases from V and 7 bases from J; junction bases left unmatched: 16. Germline lookup yields CDR1 SGHKS and CDR2 YYEKEE (reference sequence). The CDR3 nucleotides read TGTGCCAGCAGCTTAAGGGCCTTTGGGACAGGGAATCAAAATTCACCCCTCCACTTT. Amino acids: CASSLRAFGTGNQNSPLHF.

The chain recombines TRBV15 with TRBJ2-7; TRBD2 aligns across 9 bases. This CDR3 contains 15 residues. Germline CDR1 is LNHNV and CDR2 is YYDKDF (reference sequence). Trimming at V came to 3 bases and at J to 5 bases, leaving 8 bases not matched to a gene. DNA for the CDR3: TGTGCCACCAGCAGTTACGAGCGGGAGGTGGACGAGCAGTACTTC. Translating it yields CATSSYEREVDEQYF.

This clonotype was detected many times. CDR3 nucleotides: TGTGCCAGCAGCGGGGACGGGGAAAATCAGCCCCAGCATTTT. Its translation is CASSGDGENQPQHF. V is TRBV9 and J is TRBJ1-5; maybe TRBD1 (5 bases). The length of the CDR3 is 14 residues. The V end lost 3 bases, the J end lost 4 bases, and 11 bases lay between the germline ends. CDR1 is SGDLS, CDR2 YYNGEE, per germline. Drawing the rest from reference TRBV9 and TRBJ1-5, the complete variable domain is DSGVTQTPKHLITATGQRVTLRCSPRSGDLSVYWYQQSLDQGLQFLIQYYNGEERAKGNILERFSAQQFPDLHSELNLSSLELGDSALYFCASSGDGENQPQHFGDGTRLSIL.

At least ten counts were recorded for this clonotype. The J gene is TRBJ1-1, the V gene TRBV20-1; no reliable D call. V shed 3 bases and J shed 8 bases, with 13 bases lying between them. Per the germline V gene, CDR1 is DFQATT and CDR2 is SNEGSKA (reference sequence). The CDR3 has 12 amino acids. CDR3 sequence (DNA): TGCAGTGCTAGTTTCTGGCTAGAGGAAGCTTTCTTT. It encodes CSASFWLEEAFF.